Listed below are T cell receptor beta chains from one sample, sequenced in a study of Ad26.COV2.S vaccination and SARS-CoV-2 variants. Sequenced by immunoSEQ multiplex PCR; TCRdb stores in-frame clones only, minus some. The data contain 360,000 or so clones, around 91% of them singletons. The sample in question was peripheral blood, obtained in a trial of Ad26.COV2.S vaccine versus placebo. These receptors came from a person between 18 and 65 years old who received the Ad26.COV2.S COVID-19 vaccine or a placebo. Each CDR3 is given without its conserved first and last residue. Each record gives: V gene, clone size, J gene, CDR3 protein. Clone size appears in some rows only: once, few, many, or a class for an expanded clone.

>TRBV5-1|.|TRBJ2-5
ASCPHIGETQY
>TRBV5-5|.|TRBJ2-2
ASSLTLLNTGELF
>TRBV5-4|.|TRBJ1-5
ASSLGGVGNQPQH
>TRBV2|.|TRBJ2-1
ANTPYPWTSGNNEQF
>TRBV30|few|TRBJ2-2
AWSLGEAGELF
>TRBV5-1|.|TRBJ2-1
ASSLSGSSYNEQF
>TRBV18|.|TRBJ1-4
ASSPQGGEKLF
>TRBV5-4|once|TRBJ1-2
ASSSTGRHYGYT
>TRBV27|.|TRBJ1-1
ASRETGFTEAF
>TRBV5-6|.|TRBJ2-5
ASSFGGGPFSETQY
>TRBV2|.|TRBJ2-7
ASSERGGPGSYEQY
>TRBV11-2|once|TRBJ2-7
ASSLIASGSVEQY
>TRBV6-5|.|TRBJ2-7
ASSPDRPHEQY
>TRBV10-3|once|TRBJ2-7
AISESWQGDSYEQY
>TRBV5-1|.|TRBJ1-2
ASSLGSFSSNYGYT
>TRBV5-1|.|TRBJ2-3
ASSLVRSTDTQY
>TRBV19|.|TRBJ1-1
ASSPWDRGAAEAF
>TRBV7-2|.|TRBJ2-2
ASSLAPGNTGELF
>TRBV7-9|.|TRBJ1-6
ASSLVLGGPGNSPLH
>TRBV28|.|TRBJ2-3
ASLATTSGRRDTQY
>TRBV11-3|.|TRBJ2-3
ASSSSRVDTQY
>TRBV5-1|.|TRBJ1-3
ASSWGTGTGNTIY
>TRBV11-2|.|TRBJ2-2
ASTWTANTGELF
>TRBV20-1|.|TRBJ2-3
SARAWDTQY
>TRBV3-1/TRBV3-2|.|TRBJ2-7
ASSPSGLADYEQY
>TRBV4-3|.|TRBJ2-1
ASSKSLGVGANEQF
>TRBV6-2/TRBV6-3|few|TRBJ1-5
ASSYSTGQPQH
>TRBV10-1|.|TRBJ1-1
ASSDMNTEAF
>TRBV4-2|.|TRBJ2-1
ASSPFTHEQF
>TRBV5-5|.|TRBJ1-3
ASSLASGNTIY
>TRBV4-3|.|TRBJ2-3
ASSQAIGQGQNTQY
>TRBV10-3|.|TRBJ2-7
AIRTTGTGHYEQY
>TRBV7-8|.|TRBJ1-5
ASSLGGRDRASNQPQH
>TRBV10-2|.|TRBJ2-3
ASSPDRGLSGTDTQY
>TRBV15|.|TRBJ2-3
ATSRSPPGQGSTDTQY
>TRBV5-4|.|TRBJ1-1
ASSRGWGVTEAF
>TRBV5-6|.|TRBJ2-2
ASSRDRAAGELF
>TRBV7-9|.|TRBJ2-1
ASSLPPGLAGAEEQF
>TRBV7-6|.|TRBJ2-7
ASSPGLAGTYEQY
>TRBV6-5|.|TRBJ2-7
ASRGLAGPGEQY
>TRBV6-4|.|TRBJ2-1
ASRSGLANSDEQF
>TRBV5-1|once|TRBJ2-1
ASSWPPGGGIYNEQF
>TRBV18|.|TRBJ2-7
ASSPSPTGGREQY
>TRBV27|.|TRBJ2-7
ASSLLAGKSYEQY
>TRBV23-1|.|TRBJ1-1
ASSQSRGVYTEAF
>TRBV7-6|.|TRBJ2-5
ASSLLIGSETQY
>TRBV11-3|.|TRBJ2-7
ASSIEGQHYEQY
>TRBV28|.|TRBJ1-3
ASSLLLGDTIY
>TRBV28|.|TRBJ1-1
ASLWSGSRNTEAF
>TRBV5-4|once|TRBJ2-5
ASSLESGAGQETQY
>TRBV19|.|TRBJ2-2
ASGFGTGGTGELF
>TRBV5-1|.|TRBJ1-1
ASSDTQGLNTEAF
>TRBV5-6|.|TRBJ2-3
ASSFGGTSGHTDTQY
>TRBV28|.|TRBJ2-6
ASSPQGSGANVLT
>TRBV19|.|TRBJ1-2
ASSTHGRFAGGYT
>TRBV2|.|TRBJ2-7
ASSRLAGNDNEQY
>TRBV29-1|.|TRBJ2-1
SVNPGIAGNEQF